This TCR beta chain was sequenced in a study of CD4 T cells in relation to SARS-CoV-2 and coronaviruses. Study context: Negative control cultures got HIV-1 Nef peptides or no peptide.

Study results and limitations: This crossreactivity analysis covered spike protein alone, no other viral proteins.

The unexposed donors gave CD4+ T cells in about 2010-2019, prior to COVID-19. The cells were cultured for approximately 10 days before CD4+ T cells were isolated. As for this clone: Antigen: not known.

Using immunoSEQ multiplex PCR, the repertoire was profiled, and TCRdb retains in-frame clones only, with some absent. The table shows around 20,000 clones, with 74% occurring only once. With V trimmed by 1 base and J by 5 bases, 4 bases remained unmatched. CDR1 and CDR2 (germline): LNHDA, SQIVND (reference sequence). The CDR3 loop spans 14 amino acids. The sequence derives from a human donor in good health. Sequencing input: CD4+ T cells from PBMCs, cultured in vitro. This chain links TRBV19 with TRBJ2-5; 7 nucleotides align to TRBD2. This CDR3 reads CASSIVGGKETQYF. CDR3 DNA sequence: TGTGCCAGTAGTATAGTGGGGGGGAAGGAGACCCAGTACTTC.